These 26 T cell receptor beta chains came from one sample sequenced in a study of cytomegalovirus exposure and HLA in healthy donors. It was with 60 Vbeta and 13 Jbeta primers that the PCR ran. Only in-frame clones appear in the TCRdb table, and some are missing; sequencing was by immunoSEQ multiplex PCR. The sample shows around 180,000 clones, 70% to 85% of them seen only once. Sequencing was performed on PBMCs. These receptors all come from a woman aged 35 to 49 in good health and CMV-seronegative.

The CDR3 sequence: CASSTPWGGPGNQPQHF. The CDR3 DNA reads TGTGCCAGCAGCACTCCGTGGGGGGGCCCGGGCAATCAGCCCCAGCATTTT. The genes are TRBV28 and TRBJ1-5, with D perhaps matching TRBD1 (6 bases). This CDR3 is built from 17 residues. Trimming removed 6 bases from V and 2 bases from J, with 20 bases in between. Looked up from germline, CDR1 is MDHEN and CDR2 is SYDVKM.

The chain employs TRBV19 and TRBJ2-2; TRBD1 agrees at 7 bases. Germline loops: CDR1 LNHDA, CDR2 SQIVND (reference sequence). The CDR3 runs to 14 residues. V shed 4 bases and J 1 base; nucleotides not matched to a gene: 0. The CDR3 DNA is TGTGCCAGTAGTAACAGGGGGAACACCGGGGAGCTGTTTTTT. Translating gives CASSNRGNTGELFF.

As DNA, the CDR3 is TGTGCCAGTAGTTCCAGGGGTGTCGGGGTCGGCAATCAGCCCCAGCATTTT. It encodes CASSSRGVGVGNQPQHF. The J gene is TRBJ1-5, the V gene TRBV19; D may be TRBD1 (6 bases). Germline CDR1 and CDR2: LNHDA and SQIVND (reference sequence). CDR3 length equals 17 residues. V was trimmed by 5 bases and J by 2 bases, leaving 19 bases between them.

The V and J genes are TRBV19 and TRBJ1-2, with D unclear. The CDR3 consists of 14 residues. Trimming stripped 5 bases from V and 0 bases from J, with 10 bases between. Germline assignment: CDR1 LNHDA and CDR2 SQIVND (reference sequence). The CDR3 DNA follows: TGTGCCAGTAGTCAACAGCACCCTAACTATGGCTACACCTTC. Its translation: CASSQQHPNYGYTF.

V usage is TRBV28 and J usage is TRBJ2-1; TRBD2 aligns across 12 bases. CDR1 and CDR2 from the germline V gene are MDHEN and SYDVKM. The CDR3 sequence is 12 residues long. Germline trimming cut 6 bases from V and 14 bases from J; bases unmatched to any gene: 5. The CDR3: CASRTSGSLEFF. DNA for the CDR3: TGTGCCAGCAGGACTAGCGGGAGTCTTGAGTTCTTC.

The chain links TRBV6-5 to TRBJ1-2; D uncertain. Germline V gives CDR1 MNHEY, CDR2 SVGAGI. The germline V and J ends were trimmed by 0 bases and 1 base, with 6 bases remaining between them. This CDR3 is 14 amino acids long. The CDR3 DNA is TGTGCCAGCAGTTACTCCAGGATTAACTATGGCTACACCTTC. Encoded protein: CASSYSRINYGYTF.

The CDR3 sequence is CASSESRNTDSPLHF. Written as DNA, the CDR3 is TGCGCCAGCAGTGAGTCGCGGAACACGGATTCACCCCTCCACTTT. The chain couples TRBV10-1 to TRBJ1-6; no definite D call. This CDR3 region has 15 residues. Trimming cost V 0 bases and J 8 bases, with 11 bases left between them. Germline V lookup: CDR1 WNHNN, CDR2 SYGVQD (reference sequence).

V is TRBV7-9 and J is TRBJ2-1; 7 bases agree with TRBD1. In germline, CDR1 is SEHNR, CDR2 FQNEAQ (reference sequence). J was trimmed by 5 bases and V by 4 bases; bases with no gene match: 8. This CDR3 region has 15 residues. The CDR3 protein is CASSSLGQEDNEQFF. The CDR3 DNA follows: TGTGCCAGCAGCTCCCTTGGACAGGAGGACAATGAGCAGTTCTTC.

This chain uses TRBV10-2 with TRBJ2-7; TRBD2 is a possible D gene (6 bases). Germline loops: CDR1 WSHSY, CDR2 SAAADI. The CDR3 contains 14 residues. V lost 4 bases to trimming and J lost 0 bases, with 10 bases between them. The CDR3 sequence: CASSAGRSSYEQYF. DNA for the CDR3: TGCGCCAGCAGTGCTGGGAGGAGCTCCTACGAGCAGTACTTC.

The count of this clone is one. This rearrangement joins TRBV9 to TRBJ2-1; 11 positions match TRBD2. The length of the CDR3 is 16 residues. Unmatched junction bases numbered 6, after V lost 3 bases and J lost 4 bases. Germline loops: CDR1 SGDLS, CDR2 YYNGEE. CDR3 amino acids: CASSGGGLAVYNEQFF. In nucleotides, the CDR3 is TGTGCCAGCAGCGGTGGGGGACTAGCGGTTTACAATGAGCAGTTCTTC.

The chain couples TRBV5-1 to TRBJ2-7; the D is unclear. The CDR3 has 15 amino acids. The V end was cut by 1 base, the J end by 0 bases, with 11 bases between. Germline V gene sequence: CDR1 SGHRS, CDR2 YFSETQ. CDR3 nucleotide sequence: TGCGCCAGCAGCTTGTCCAGCGCCGGCTCCTACGAGCAGTACTTC. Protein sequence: CASSLSSAGSYEQYF.

CDR3 protein: CASSIGLADTGELFF. The CDR3 DNA is TGTGCCAGCAGCATAGGGCTAGCGGACACCGGGGAGCTGTTTTTT. The chain carries TRBV7-2 and TRBJ2-2, with TRBD2 identical over 7 bases. The CDR3 has 15 amino acids. Germline V gene lookup returns CDR1 SGHTA and CDR2 FQGNSA. Trimming at V came to 5 bases and at J to 3 bases, leaving 6 bases not matched to a gene.

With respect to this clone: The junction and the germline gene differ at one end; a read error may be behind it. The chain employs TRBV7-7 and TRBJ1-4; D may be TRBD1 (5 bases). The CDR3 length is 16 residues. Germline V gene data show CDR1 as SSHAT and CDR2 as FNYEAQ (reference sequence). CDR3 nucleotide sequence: TGTGCTAGCAGCTTACCCAAACAGGAGCCGGAGGAAAAACTGTTTTTT. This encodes CASSLPKQEPEEKLFF. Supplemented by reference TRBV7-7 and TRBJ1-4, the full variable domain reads GAGVSQSPRYKVTKRGQDVTLRCDPISSHATLYWYQQALGQGPEFLTYFNYEAQPDKSGLPSDRFSAERPEGSISTLTIQRTEQRDSAMYRCASSLPKQEPEEKLFFGSGTQLSVL.

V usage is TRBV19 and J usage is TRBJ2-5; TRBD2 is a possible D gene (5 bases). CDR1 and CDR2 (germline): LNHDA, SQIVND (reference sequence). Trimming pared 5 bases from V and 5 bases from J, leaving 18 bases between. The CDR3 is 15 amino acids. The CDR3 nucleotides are TGTGCCAGTAGTTATGGCGGATTCGGGGATGAGACCCAGTACTTC. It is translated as CASSYGGFGDETQYF.

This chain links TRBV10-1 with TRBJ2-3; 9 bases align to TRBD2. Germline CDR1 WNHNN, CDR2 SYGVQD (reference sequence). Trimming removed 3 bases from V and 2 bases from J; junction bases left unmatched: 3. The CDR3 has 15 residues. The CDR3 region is CASSDGGGATDTQYF. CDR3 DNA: TGCGCCAGCAGTGACGGCGGGGGGGCCACAGATACGCAGTATTTT.

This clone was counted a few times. DNA of the CDR3: TGTGCCAGCAGGGACAGACCCGCGGCGAATGAAAAACTGTTTTTT. Protein product: CASRDRPAANEKLFF. The genes are TRBV6-5 and TRBJ1-4; D possibly corresponds to TRBD1 (6 bases). Trimming shortened V by 6 bases and J by 5 bases, and 16 bases separated the two germline ends. This CDR3 region has 15 residues. Per the germline V gene, CDR1 is MNHEY and CDR2 is SVGAGI.

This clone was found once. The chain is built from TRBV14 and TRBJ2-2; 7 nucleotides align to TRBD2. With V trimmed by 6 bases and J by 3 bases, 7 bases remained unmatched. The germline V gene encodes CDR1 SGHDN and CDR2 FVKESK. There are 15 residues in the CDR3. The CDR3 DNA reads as TGTGCCAGCAGTCTAACGGGGGGACACACCGGGGAGCTGTTTTTT. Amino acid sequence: CASSLTGGHTGELFF.

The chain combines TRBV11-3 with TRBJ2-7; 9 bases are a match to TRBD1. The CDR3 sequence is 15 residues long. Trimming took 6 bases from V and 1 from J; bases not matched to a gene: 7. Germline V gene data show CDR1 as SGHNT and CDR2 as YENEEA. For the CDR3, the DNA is TGTGCCAGCAGTCCTACCGGGACAGGGTCCTACGAGCAGTACTTC. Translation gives CASSPTGTGSYEQYF.

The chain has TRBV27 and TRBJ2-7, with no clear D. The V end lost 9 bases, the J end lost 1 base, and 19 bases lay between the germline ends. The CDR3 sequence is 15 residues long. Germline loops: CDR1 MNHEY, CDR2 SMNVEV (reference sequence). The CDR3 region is CASGSRPGPSYEQYF. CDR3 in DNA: TGTGCCAGTGGTTCCCGGCCAGGCCCTTCCTACGAGCAGTACTTC.

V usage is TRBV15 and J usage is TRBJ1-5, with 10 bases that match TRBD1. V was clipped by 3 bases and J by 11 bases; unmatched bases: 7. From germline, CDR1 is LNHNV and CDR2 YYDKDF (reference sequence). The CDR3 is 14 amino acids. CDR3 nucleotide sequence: TGTGCCACCAGCAGGGGACAGGGGCCTAACTCCCAGCATTTT. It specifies CATSRGQGPNSQHF. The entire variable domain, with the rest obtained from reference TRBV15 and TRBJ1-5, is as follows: DAMVIQNPRYQVTQFGKPVTLSCSQTLNHNVMYWYQQKSSQAPKLLFHYYDKDFNNEADTPDNFQSRRPNTSFCFLDIRSPGLGDTAMYLCATSRGQGPNSQHFGDGTRLSIL.

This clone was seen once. This chain's CDR3 is CASSNRQGRRGAFF. DNA of the CDR3: TGTGCCAGCAGCAACAGACAGGGGCGGCGTGGGGCTTTCTTT. The V and J genes are TRBV6-5 and TRBJ1-1; TRBD1 matches 8 bases. J gave up 11 bases and V 6 bases, and 14 bases lay outside the gene matches. CDR3 length: 14 amino acids. Germline CDR1 MNHEY, CDR2 SVGAGI.

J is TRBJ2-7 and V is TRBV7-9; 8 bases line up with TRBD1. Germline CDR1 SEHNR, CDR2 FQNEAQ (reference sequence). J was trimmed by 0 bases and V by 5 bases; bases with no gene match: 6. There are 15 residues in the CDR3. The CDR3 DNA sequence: TGTGCCAGCAGCGATCGCGGGACAGGCTCCTACGAGCAGTACTTC. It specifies CASSDRGTGSYEQYF. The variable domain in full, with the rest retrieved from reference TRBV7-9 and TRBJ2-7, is DTGVSQNPRHKITKRGQNVTFRCDPISEHNRLYWYRQTLGQGPEFLTYFQNEAQLEKSRLLSDRFSAERPKGSFSTLEIQRTEQGDSAMYLCASSDRGTGSYEQYFGPGTRLTVT.

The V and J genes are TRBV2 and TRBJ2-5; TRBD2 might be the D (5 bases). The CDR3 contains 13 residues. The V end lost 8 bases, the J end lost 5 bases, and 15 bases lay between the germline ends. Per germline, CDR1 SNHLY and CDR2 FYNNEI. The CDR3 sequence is CASVEGVRETQYF. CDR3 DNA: TGTGCCAGCGTCGAGGGAGTAAGGGAGACCCAGTACTTC.

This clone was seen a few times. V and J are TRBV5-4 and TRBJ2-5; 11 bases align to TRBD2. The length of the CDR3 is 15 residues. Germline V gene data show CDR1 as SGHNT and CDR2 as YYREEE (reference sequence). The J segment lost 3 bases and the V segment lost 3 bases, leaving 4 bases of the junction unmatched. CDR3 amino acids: CASSSATSGEETQYF. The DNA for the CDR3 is TGTGCCAGCAGCTCCGCGACTAGCGGGGAAGAGACCCAGTACTTC.

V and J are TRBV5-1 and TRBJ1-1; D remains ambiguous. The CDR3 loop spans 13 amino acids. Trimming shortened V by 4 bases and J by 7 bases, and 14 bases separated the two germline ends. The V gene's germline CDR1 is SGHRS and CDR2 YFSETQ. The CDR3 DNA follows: TGCGCCAGCAGCCGAAACGGGGAGGTTGAAGCTTTCTTT. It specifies CASSRNGEVEAFF.

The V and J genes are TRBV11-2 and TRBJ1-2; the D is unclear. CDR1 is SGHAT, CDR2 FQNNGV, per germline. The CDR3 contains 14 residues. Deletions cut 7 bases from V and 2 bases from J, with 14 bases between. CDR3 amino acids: CASTPGRGNYGYTF. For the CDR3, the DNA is TGTGCCAGCACCCCCGGACGGGGAAACTATGGCTACACCTTC.